This T cell receptor beta chain was recorded in a study of CD8 T cells in Susac syndrome. This CDR3 region has 15 residues. Per germline, CDR1 LGHNA and CDR2 YSLEER. Trimming stripped 0 bases from V and 2 bases from J, with 8 bases between. About 0.5 to 1 ug RNA was reverse transcribed with random hexamers. TCRdb re-called the immunoSEQ multiplex PCR reads through MiXCR, storing one row per CDR3 protein. The table lists approximately 110,000 distinct CDR3 sequences, about 96% of them singletons. The sequence was collected from a human donor in good health. Specimen: CD4+ T cells from PBMCs. V is TRBV4-3 and J is TRBJ2-1, with D possibly matching TRBD2 (6 bases). The CDR3 region is CASSQEGGTYNEQFF. CDR3 nucleotides: TGCGCCAGCAGCCAAGAGGGCGGGACCTACAATGAGCAGTTCTTC.